The entry below describes one TCR beta chain. Assay: immunoSEQ multiplex PCR; the TCRdb copy retains only in-frame clones and omits some. The sample holds fewer than 200,000 clones, 84% seen once. This sample is part of a study of blood T cell repertoires in COVID-19. V dropped 4 bases and J dropped 3 bases, with 13 bases sitting between them. Germline CDR1 LGHNA, CDR2 YNFKEQ. This CDR3 contains 14 residues. The sequencing sample was made of peripheral blood. The clonotype originates from a human donor in a cohort sampled during active COVID-19. The rearrangement uses TRBV4-2 and TRBJ2-7; possible D gene TRBD2, 6 bases. The CDR3 bases are TGTGCCAGCAGCCGGGACCTCGGGGGCTACGAGCAGTACTTC. It is translated as CASSRDLGGYEQYF.